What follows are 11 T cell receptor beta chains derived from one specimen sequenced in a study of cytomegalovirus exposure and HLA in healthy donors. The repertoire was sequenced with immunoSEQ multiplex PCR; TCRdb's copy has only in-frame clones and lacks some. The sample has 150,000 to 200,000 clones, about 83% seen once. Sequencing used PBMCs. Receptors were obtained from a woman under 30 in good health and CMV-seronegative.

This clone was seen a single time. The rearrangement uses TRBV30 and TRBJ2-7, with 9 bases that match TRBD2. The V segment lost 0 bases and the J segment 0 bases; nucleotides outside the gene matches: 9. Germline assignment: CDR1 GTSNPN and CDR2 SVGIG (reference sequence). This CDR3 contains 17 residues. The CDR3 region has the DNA TGTGCCTGGAGTGTGCGACGAGCGGGGGGCCTCTCCTACGAGCAGTACTTC. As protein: CAWSVRRAGGLSYEQYF.

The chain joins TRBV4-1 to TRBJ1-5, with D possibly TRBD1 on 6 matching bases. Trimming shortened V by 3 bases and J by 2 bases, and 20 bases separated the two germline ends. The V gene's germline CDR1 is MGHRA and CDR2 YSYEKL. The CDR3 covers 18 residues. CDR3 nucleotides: TGCGCCAGCAGCCATCCTCCCCAGGGGCTCGGGCGCAATCAGCCCCAGCATTTT. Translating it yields CASSHPPQGLGRNQPQHF.

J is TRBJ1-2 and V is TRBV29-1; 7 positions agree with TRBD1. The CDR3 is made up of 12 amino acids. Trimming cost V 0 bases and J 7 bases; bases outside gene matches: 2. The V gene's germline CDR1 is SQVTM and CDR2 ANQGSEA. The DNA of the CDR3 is TGCAGCGTTGAAGAGTCAGGGGGTGGCTACACCTTC. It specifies CSVEESGGGYTF.

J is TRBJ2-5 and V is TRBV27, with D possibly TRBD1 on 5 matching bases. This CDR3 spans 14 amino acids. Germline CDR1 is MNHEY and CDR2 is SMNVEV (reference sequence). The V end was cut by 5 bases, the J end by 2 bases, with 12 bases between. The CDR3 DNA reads TGTGCCAGCAGTACGCTGGCAGGGCAAGAGACCCAGTACTTC. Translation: CASSTLAGQETQYF.

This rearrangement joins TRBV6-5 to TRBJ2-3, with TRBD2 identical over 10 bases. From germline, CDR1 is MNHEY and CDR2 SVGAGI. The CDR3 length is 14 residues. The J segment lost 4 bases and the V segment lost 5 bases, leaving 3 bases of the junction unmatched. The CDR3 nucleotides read TGTGCCAGCAGTAAAAGCGGGGGGGCAGATACGCAGTATTTT. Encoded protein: CASSKSGGADTQYF.

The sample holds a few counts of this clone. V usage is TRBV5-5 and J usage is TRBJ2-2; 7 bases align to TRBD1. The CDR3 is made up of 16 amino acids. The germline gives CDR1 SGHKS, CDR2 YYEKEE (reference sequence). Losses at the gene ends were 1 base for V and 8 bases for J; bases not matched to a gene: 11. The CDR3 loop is CASSLTDRESSGELFF. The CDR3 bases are TGTGCCAGCAGCTTGACCGACAGGGAGTCCTCTGGGGAGCTGTTTTTT.

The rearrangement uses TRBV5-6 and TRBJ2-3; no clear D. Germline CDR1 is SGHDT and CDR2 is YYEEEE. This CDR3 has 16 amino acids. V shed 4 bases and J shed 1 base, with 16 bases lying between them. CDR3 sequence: CASSPMVGFRTDTQYF. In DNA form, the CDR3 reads TGTGCCAGCAGCCCCATGGTCGGTTTCCGCACAGATACGCAGTATTTT. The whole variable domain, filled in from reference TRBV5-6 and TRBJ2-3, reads DAGVTQSPTHLIKTRGQQVTLRCSPKSGHDTVSWYQQALGQGPQFIFQYYEEEERQRGNFPDRFSGHQFPNYSSELNVNALLLGDSALYLCASSPMVGFRTDTQYFGPGTRLTVL.

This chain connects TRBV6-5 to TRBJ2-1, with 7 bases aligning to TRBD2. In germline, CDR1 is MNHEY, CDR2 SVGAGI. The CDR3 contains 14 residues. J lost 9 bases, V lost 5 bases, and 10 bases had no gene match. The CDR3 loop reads CASSRTSYPGEQFF. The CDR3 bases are TGTGCCAGCAGTAGGACTAGTTATCCGGGTGAGCAGTTCTTC.

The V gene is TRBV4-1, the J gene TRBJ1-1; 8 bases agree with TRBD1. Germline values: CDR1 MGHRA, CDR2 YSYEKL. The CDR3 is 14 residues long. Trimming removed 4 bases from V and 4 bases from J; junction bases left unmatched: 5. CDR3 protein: CASSLSDRGTEAFF. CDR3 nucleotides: TGCGCCAGCAGCCTATCAGACAGGGGCACTGAAGCTTTCTTT.

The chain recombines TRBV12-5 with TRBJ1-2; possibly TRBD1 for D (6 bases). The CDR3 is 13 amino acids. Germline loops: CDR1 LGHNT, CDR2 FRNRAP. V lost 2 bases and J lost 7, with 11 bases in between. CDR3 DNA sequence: TGTGCTAGTGGTTTGAAAACAGGGACTGGCTACACCTTC. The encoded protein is CASGLKTGTGYTF. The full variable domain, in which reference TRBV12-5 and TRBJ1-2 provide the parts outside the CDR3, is DARVTQTPRHKVTEMGQEVTMRCQPILGHNTVFWYRQTMMQGLELLAYFRNRAPLDDSGMPKDRFSAEMPDATLATLKIQPSEPRDSAVYFCASGLKTGTGYTFGSGTRLTVV.

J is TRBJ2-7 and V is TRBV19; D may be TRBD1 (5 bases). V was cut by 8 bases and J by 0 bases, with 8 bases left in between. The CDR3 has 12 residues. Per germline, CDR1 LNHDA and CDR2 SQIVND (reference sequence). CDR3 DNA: TGTGCCAGTGGGGCCGGCTCCTACGAGCAGTACTTC. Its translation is CASGAGSYEQYF.